These T cell receptor beta chains were read from a single sample in a study of identical twins. MiXCR, run by TCRdb on the 5' RACE reads, gives a single entry per CDR3 protein. The data contain 450,000 or so distinct CDR3 sequences, 24% of them singletons. The same specimen was also included in a second study, on T cells expressing NK-cell markers.

Specimen: CD4+ T cells sorted from blood. The source of these receptors is a woman between 18 and 30 years old in good health. Both conserved end residues are part of each CDR3. Fields, in order: clone size, V gene, J gene, D gene, CDR3 protein, CDR3 DNA. A D gene is named only where the DNA matches it firmly. Clone size is shown for a subset of rows, as once, few, many or a class of expanded clone.

>NA|TRBV15|TRBJ2-5|NA
CATSKNRNSGGVGETQYF
TGTGCCACCAGCAAAAATCGGAATAGCGGAGGTGTTGGAGAGACCCAGTACTTC
>NA|TRBV12-3/TRBV12-4|TRBJ2-7|NA
CASSFRQHEQYF
TGTGCCAGCAGTTTCCGGCAGCACGAGCAGTACTTC
>few|TRBV20-1|TRBJ2-1|TRBD2
CSARFLAGGLSYNEQFF
TGCAGTGCTAGATTCCTAGCGGGGGGGCTGTCCTACAATGAGCAGTTCTTC
>few|TRBV7-6|TRBJ2-5|NA
CASSFSRAPRAETQYF
TGTGCCAGCAGCTTCTCTCGGGCTCCAAGAGCAGAGACCCAGTACTTC
>few|TRBV18|TRBJ1-6|TRBD1
CASSPSTGSSYNSPLHF
TGTGCCAGCTCACCATCGACAGGGAGCTCCTATAATTCACCCCTCCACTTT
>NA|TRBV11-2|TRBJ2-1|NA
CASSFPTELALNEQFF
TGTGCCAGCAGCTTTCCTACCGAGCTAGCGTTAAATGAGCAGTTCTTC
>few|TRBV5-6|TRBJ2-7|NA
CASSLPHNYEQYF
TGTGCCAGCAGCCTGCCCCATAATTACGAGCAGTACTTC
>few|TRBV12-3/TRBV12-4|TRBJ2-1|TRBD2
CASSSSRGGRGQFF
TGTGCCAGCAGTTCCTCGCGGGGCGGGAGAGGGCAGTTCTTC
>once|TRBV12-3/TRBV12-4|TRBJ2-2|TRBD2
CASRGGSGVRTGELFF
TGTGCCAGCAGAGGGGGTAGCGGGGTACGCACCGGGGAGCTGTTTTTT
>NA|TRBV20-1|TRBJ2-4|NA
CSAGGGENIQYF
TGCAGTGCCGGCGGAGGGGAAAACATTCAGTACTTC